These 23 T cell receptor beta chains were sequenced from one sample in a study of cytomegalovirus exposure and HLA in healthy donors. 13 Jbeta primers and 60 Vbeta primers were used for the PCR. TCRdb's copy holds only in-frame clones and misses some; the assay was immunoSEQ multiplex PCR. There are around 100,000 clones in the sample; under 9% occur only once, and 2% to 2.5% lies in the top ten. The sequenced sample was PBMCs. These receptors were collected from a man aged 45 to 65 in good health and CMV-seronegative.

This clone was found a few times. The rearrangement joins TRBV5-1 to TRBJ2-3, with D possibly TRBD2 on 6 matching bases. CDR1 SGHRS and CDR2 YFSETQ come from the germline V gene. Trimming left V 3 bases short and J 5 bases short, with 13 bases between. The CDR3 is 14 amino acids. Here the CDR3 DNA reads TGCGCCAGCAGCTGGGACTCCCCTCAAGATACGCAGTATTTT. Protein product: CASSWDSPQDTQYF.

The chain couples TRBV7-3 to TRBJ2-1; D gene ambiguous. The CDR3 runs to 13 residues. Germline V gene data show CDR1 as SGHTA and CDR2 as FQGTGA. The V end lost 2 bases, the J end lost 1 base, and 3 bases lay between the germline ends. The CDR3, as DNA: TGTGCCAGCAGCTTATCGTCCTACAATGAGCAGTTCTTC. Translation: CASSLSSYNEQFF. The full variable domain, its missing parts supplied by reference TRBV7-3 and TRBJ2-1, is GAGVSQTPSNKVTEKGKYVELRCDPISGHTALYWYRQSLGQGPEFLIYFQGTGAADDSGLPNDRFFAVRPEGSVSTLKIQRTERGDSAVYLCASSLSSYNEQFFGPGTRLTVL.

Only a few counts were recorded for this clone. The J gene is TRBJ1-5, the V gene TRBV5-1; the D is unclear. Germline CDR1 is SGHRS and CDR2 is YFSETQ. The CDR3 is made up of 15 amino acids. V gave up 0 bases and J gave up 3 bases, with 10 bases separating them. The CDR3 DNA sequence: TGCGCCAGCAGCTTGGAGAGTCCGCTCAATCAGCCCCAGCATTTT. This translates into CASSLESPLNQPQHF.

The table lists this clone with a few counts. J is TRBJ1-2 and V is TRBV6-5, with 7 bases fitting TRBD1. CDR1 is MNHEY, CDR2 SVGAGI, per germline. V trimming: 5 bases; J trimming: 2 bases; junction bases outside the gene matches: 2. This CDR3 is built from 13 residues. CDR3 region: CASSQTGNYGYTF. CDR3 bases: TGTGCCAGCAGTCAGACAGGGAACTATGGCTACACCTTC.

This clone was counted ten times or more. This chain joins TRBV28 and TRBJ1-5, with 7 bases fitting TRBD1. Germline V lookup: CDR1 MDHEN, CDR2 SYDVKM. The CDR3 length is 14 residues. V lost 5 bases, J lost 6 bases, and 7 bases stayed unmatched. This CDR3 reads CASSTNRDSQPQHF. In DNA form, the CDR3 reads TGTGCCAGCAGTACTAACAGGGACAGTCAGCCCCAGCATTTT. Variable domain in full (rest from reference TRBV28 and TRBJ1-5): DVKVTQSSRYLVKRTGEKVFLECVQDMDHENMFWYRQDPGLGLRLIYFSYDVKMKEKGDIPEGYSVSREKKERFSLILESASTNQTSMYLCASSTNRDSQPQHFGDGTRLSIL.

The chain is built from TRBV25-1 and TRBJ2-2; perhaps TRBD2 as D (6 bases). Germline V gene sequence: CDR1 MGHDK, CDR2 SYGVNS. The CDR3 is 13 residues long. Trimming left V 7 bases short and J 5 bases short, with 11 bases between. Here the CDR3 reads CASKRTKTGELFF. The CDR3 region has the DNA TGTGCCAGCAAGCGGACTAAGACCGGGGAGCTGTTTTTT.

This chain links TRBV30 with TRBJ2-7; D unresolved. The CDR3 length is 11 residues. V was shortened by 3 bases and J by 7 bases, with 10 bases between the two germline ends. Germline V lookup: CDR1 GTSNPN, CDR2 SVGIG (reference sequence). CDR3 nucleotides: TGTGCCTGGAGGTCCGAGGAGGAGCAGTACTTC. Protein sequence: CAWRSEEEQYF.

The chain couples TRBV5-5 to TRBJ2-3; TRBD2 aligns across 14 bases. Germline assignment: CDR1 SGHKS and CDR2 YYEKEE (reference sequence). Trimming cost V 5 bases and J 0 bases; bases outside gene matches: 8. The CDR3 is 18 residues long. The CDR3 here is CASRRGLAGAFSTDTQYF. CDR3 nucleotide sequence: TGTGCCAGCAGGCGGGGACTAGCGGGGGCGTTTAGCACAGATACGCAGTATTTT.

This clone has only a few counts. The CDR3 region is CASSVDSDEQYF. CDR3 sequence (DNA): TGTGCCAGCAGTGTAGACAGCGACGAGCAGTACTTC. The chain has TRBV25-1 and TRBJ2-7; the D gene is possibly TRBD1 (5 bases). V lost 4 bases, J lost 5 bases, and 9 bases lay in between. The CDR3 loop spans 12 amino acids. Per germline, CDR1 MGHDK and CDR2 SYGVNS.

This chain connects TRBV7-8 to TRBJ2-1, with TRBD2 matching over 12 bases. The V gene end was trimmed by 5 bases and the J gene end by 0 bases; junction bases not matched to a gene: 5. The CDR3 contains 17 residues. The germline V gene encodes CDR1 SGHVS and CDR2 FQNEAQ. CDR3 sequence (DNA): TGTGCCAGCAGCGTGGCTAGCGGGGGGGCCTCCTACAATGAGCAGTTCTTC. Its translation: CASSVASGGASYNEQFF.

In its sample, this clone was seen a few times. The chain combines TRBV6-1 with TRBJ1-6; 7 nucleotides agree with TRBD1. The CDR3 is 18 residues long. Germline V gene data show CDR1 as MNHNS and CDR2 as SASEGT. Losses at the gene ends were 4 bases for V and 6 bases for J; bases not matched to a gene: 15. The chain's CDR3 is CASSGPGQSIPFNSPLHF. The CDR3 nucleotides are TGTGCCAGCAGTGGACCGGGACAGTCCATTCCTTTTAATTCACCCCTCCACTTT.

J is TRBJ2-1 and V is TRBV11-2; TRBD2 matches 7 bases. The trim removed 1 base at V and 8 bases at J, leaving 17 bases unmatched. The CDR3 length is 18 residues. Germline V gene lookup returns CDR1 SGHAT and CDR2 FQNNGV. The DNA of the CDR3 is TGTGCCAGCAGCTTAGGTAGAAGAGTCGCGGGAGATTGGGATGAGCAGTTCTTC. It translates to CASSLGRRVAGDWDEQFF.

This chain links TRBV6-4 with TRBJ2-1; 14 bases map to TRBD2. This CDR3 contains 21 residues. The V gene end was trimmed by 4 bases and the J gene end by 0 bases; junction bases not matched to a gene: 14. Germline values: CDR1 MRHNA, CDR2 SNTAGT. CDR3 amino acids: CASSGSTPGLAGESSYNEQFF. The CDR3 DNA reads as TGTGCCAGCAGTGGCTCTACCCCGGGACTAGCGGGGGAGAGCTCCTACAATGAGCAGTTCTTC.

This clone was picked up a small number of times. V and J are TRBV18 and TRBJ2-7; D is possibly TRBD1 (6 bases). The length of the CDR3 is 12 residues. Trimming pared 5 bases from V and 5 bases from J, leaving 10 bases between. Germline V gene data show CDR1 as KGHSH and CDR2 as LQKENI. The CDR3 reads CASSYRENEQYF. CDR3 in DNA: TGTGCCAGCTCATACAGGGAAAACGAGCAGTACTTC.

This clone occurred a few times. This chain uses TRBV23-1 with TRBJ2-1; TRBD2 matches at 14 bases. TRBV23-1 counts as an open reading frame of uncertain function. This CDR3 has 21 amino acids. V lost 3 bases, J lost 0 bases, and 13 bases stayed unmatched. CDR3 sequence: CASSQGGSGTSGSNSYNEQFF. The CDR3 DNA sequence: TGCGCCAGCAGTCAGGGTGGATCCGGGACTAGCGGGAGTAACTCCTACAATGAGCAGTTCTTC.

The rearrangement joins TRBV6-1 to TRBJ2-7, with 8 bases identical to TRBD2. Losses at the gene ends were 5 bases for V and 3 bases for J; bases not matched to a gene: 9. This CDR3 comprises 15 residues. CDR1 is MNHNS, CDR2 SASEGT, per germline. Here the CDR3 DNA reads TGTGCCAGCAGTACCTTAGCGGGATTTTACTACGAGCAGTACTTC. Residues: CASSTLAGFYYEQYF.

In this sample, this clone turned up a few times. The J gene is TRBJ2-4, the V gene TRBV4-2, with a weak D call TRBD1 (5 bases). Looked up from germline, CDR1 is LGHNA and CDR2 is YNFKEQ. The CDR3 length is 16 residues. With 0 bases removed from V and 6 bases from J, the gap between germline ends came to 15 bases. The CDR3, as DNA: TGTGCCAGCAGCCAAGATAAGGGGATTTTGCGAAACATTCAGTACTTC. Translated, it gives CASSQDKGILRNIQYF.

The CDR3 reads CASSGTFEAFF. The CDR3 region has the DNA TGTGCCAGTAGTGGGACATTTGAAGCTTTCTTT. The rearrangement joins TRBV19 to TRBJ1-1; tentatively, D is TRBD1 (6 bases). The CDR3 runs 11 residues. CDR1 LNHDA and CDR2 SQIVND come from the germline V gene (reference sequence). The V gene lost 5 bases and the J gene lost 7 bases, with 8 bases spanning the gap.

This clone was counted only a few times. This chain joins TRBV7-3 and TRBJ2-7; D remains unclear. V was pared by 5 bases and J by 3 bases, with 14 bases between. CDR3 length: 14 amino acids. Germline CDR1 SGHTA, CDR2 FQGTGA. The CDR3 DNA reads TGTGCCAGCAGCCCCCCCCTTGCGGACTACGAGCAGTACTTC. Translated, it gives CASSPPLADYEQYF.

This rearrangement joins TRBV10-2 to TRBJ1-5; no definite D call. The germline V gene encodes CDR1 WSHSY and CDR2 SAAADI. Trimming removed 4 bases from V and 9 bases from J, with 16 bases in between. The CDR3 consists of 14 residues. CDR3: CASSVRDPYRPQHF. The CDR3 nucleotides read TGCGCCAGCAGTGTCCGCGATCCCTATCGGCCCCAGCATTTT.

The rearrangement links TRBV28 to TRBJ1-4; 7 bases map to TRBD1. The CDR3 spans 17 residues. Germline CDR1 MDHEN, CDR2 SYDVKM. Trimming took 6 bases from V and 3 from J; bases not matched to a gene: 13. CDR3 protein: CASSELTTGVANEKLFF. The CDR3 nucleotides are TGTGCCAGCAGCGAATTAACTACAGGGGTGGCTAATGAAAAACTGTTTTTT.

J is TRBJ1-3 and V is TRBV6-1, with D unclear. Deletions cut 2 bases from V and 0 bases from J, with 11 bases between. Germline CDR1 is MNHNS and CDR2 is SASEGT. The CDR3 spans 16 residues. The CDR3 DNA follows: TGTGCCAGCAGTGAAATCCGCGGAAGCTCTGGAAACACCATATATTTT. Its protein product is CASSEIRGSSGNTIYF.

Remarks on this clone: The sample holds other DNA sequences that translate to the same CDR3. The chain has TRBV6-5 and TRBJ1-2; 11 nucleotides line up with TRBD1. This CDR3 is built from 14 residues. The germline CDR1 and CDR2 sequences are MNHEY and SVGAGI. The junction had 2 bases not matched to a gene; V was cut back by 6 bases and J by 2 bases. CDR3 loop: CASRRDRGNYGYTF. The CDR3 nucleotides are TGTGCCAGCAGGAGGGACAGGGGGAACTATGGCTACACCTTC.